Below are 4 T cell receptor beta chains sequenced from a single sample in a study of shared clonotypes between healthy human individuals. The method was immunoSEQ multiplex PCR; TCRdb's version includes in-frame clones alone and lacks a portion of them. The sample lists 2 million to 3 million clones; 90% to 95% were seen once. Sequencing was done on a sample of naive CD4+ T cells sorted from blood. Indicated subset: CD45RA+ positively selected. The receptor set was obtained from a young man in good health.

This sequence joins TRBV19 and TRBJ2-5; 11 bases align to TRBD2. CDR3 size: 16 residues. The V gene end was trimmed by 3 bases and the J gene end by 2 bases; junction bases not matched to a gene: 5. CDR1 is LNHDA and CDR2 is SQIVND in the germline V gene (reference sequence). CDR3 sequence reads: CASSIVGLAVQETQYF. The CDR3 DNA reads TGTGCCAGTAGTATCGTGGGACTAGCGGTTCAAGAGACCCAGTACTTC.

This chain connects TRBV19 to TRBJ2-2, with 9 nucleotides matching TRBD1. This CDR3 is built from 15 residues. Germline V gene lookup returns CDR1 LNHDA and CDR2 SQIVND (reference sequence). V dropped 9 bases and J dropped 2; count of bases not matched to a gene: 7. The CDR3 DNA follows: TGTGCCAGCCTGGGACAGGGACGAAACACCGGGGAGCTGTTTTTT. Its protein is CASLGQGRNTGELFF.

The chain combines TRBV11-3 with TRBJ2-3; 8 bases agree with TRBD2. The CDR3 has 15 residues. Trimming removed 7 bases from V and 4 bases from J; junction bases left unmatched: 10. Germline-derived CDR1 and CDR2 are SGHNT and YENEEA. DNA of the CDR3: TGTGCCAGCAACCTCGGACTAGCATGGGCAGATACGCAGTATTTT. Its protein product is CASNLGLAWADTQYF.

The rearrangement joins TRBV5-6 to TRBJ2-4; D ambiguous. Germline CDR1 reads SGHDT; CDR2 reads YYEEEE. The CDR3 spans 14 residues. V was cut by 7 bases and J by 0 bases, with 11 bases left in between. CDR3 DNA sequence: TGTGCCAGCCATTGGTTCCTAGCCAAAAACATTCAGTACTTC. Its protein product is CASHWFLAKNIQYF.